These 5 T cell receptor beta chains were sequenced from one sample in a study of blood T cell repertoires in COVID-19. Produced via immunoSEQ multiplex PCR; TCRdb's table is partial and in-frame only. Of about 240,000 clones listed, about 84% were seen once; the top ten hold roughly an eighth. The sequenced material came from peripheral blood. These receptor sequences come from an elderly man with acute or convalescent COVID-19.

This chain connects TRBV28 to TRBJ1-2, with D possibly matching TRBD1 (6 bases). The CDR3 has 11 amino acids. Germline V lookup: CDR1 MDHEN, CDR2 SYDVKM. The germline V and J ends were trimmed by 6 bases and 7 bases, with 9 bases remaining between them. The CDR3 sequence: CASSYRAGYTF. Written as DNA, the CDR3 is TGTGCCAGCAGCTACAGGGCTGGCTACACCTTC.

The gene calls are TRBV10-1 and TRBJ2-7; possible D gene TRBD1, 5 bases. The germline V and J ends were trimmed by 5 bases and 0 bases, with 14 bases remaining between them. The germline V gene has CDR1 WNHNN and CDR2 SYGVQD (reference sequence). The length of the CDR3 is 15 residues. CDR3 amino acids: CASSFYLTVSYEQYF. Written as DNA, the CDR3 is TGCGCCAGCAGTTTCTACTTGACAGTCTCCTACGAGCAGTACTTC.

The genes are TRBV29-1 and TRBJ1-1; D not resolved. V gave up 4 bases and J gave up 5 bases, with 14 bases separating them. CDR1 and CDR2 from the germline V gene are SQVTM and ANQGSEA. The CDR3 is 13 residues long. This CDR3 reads CSVVDGGGTEAFF. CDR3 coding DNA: TGCAGCGTTGTCGACGGAGGCGGGACTGAAGCTTTCTTT.

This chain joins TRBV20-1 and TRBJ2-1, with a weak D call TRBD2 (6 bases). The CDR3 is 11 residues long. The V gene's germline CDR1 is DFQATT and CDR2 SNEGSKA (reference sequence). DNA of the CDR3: TGCAGCGGGACTCGAGGGGATGAGCAGTTCTTC. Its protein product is CSGTRGDEQFF.

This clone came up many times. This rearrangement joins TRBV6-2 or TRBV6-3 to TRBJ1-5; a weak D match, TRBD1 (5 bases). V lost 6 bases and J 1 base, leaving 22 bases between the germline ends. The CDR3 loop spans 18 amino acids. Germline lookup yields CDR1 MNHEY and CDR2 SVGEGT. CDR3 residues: CASSPKGQSLGSNQPQHF. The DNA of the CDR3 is TGTGCCAGCAGCCCTAAGGGGCAGTCCCTGGGGAGCAATCAGCCCCAGCATTTT.